This T cell receptor beta chain derives from a study of technical replicates of blood from several donors. The assay was immunoSEQ multiplex PCR, and TCRdb's table has in-frame clones only and misses some. This table has 60,000 to 85,000 clones, 85% to 95% appearing once. The CDR3 spans 15 residues. J was trimmed by 8 bases and V by 3 bases; bases with no gene match: 12. Germline assignment: CDR1 MNHEY and CDR2 SVGAGI. This TCR derives from a human donor in good health. Sequencing input: T cells isolated from PBMCs. The chain employs TRBV6-5 and TRBJ1-2; 7 bases line up with TRBD1. The DNA for the CDR3 is TGTGCCAGCAGTTATCGGGACAGAGGTAGTCAGGGCTACACCTTC. It is translated as CASSYRDRGSQGYTF.